One T cell receptor beta chain is described in this entry. Different DNA sequences within this sample yield the same CDR3. This specimen belongs to a study of control samples from healthy donors and cancer patients. Libraries were prepared by immunoSEQ multiplex PCR; TCRdb keeps only in-frame clonotypes and omits some of them. Seen here are about 110,000 clones, just under 85% observed once, and the top ten hold 6% to 8%. This CDR3 comprises 12 residues. Trimming took 1 base from V and 2 from J, leaving 0 bases between them. CDR1 SEHNR and CDR2 FQNEAQ come from the germline V gene (reference sequence).

The clonotype originates from a man in his late teens or twenties in good health. The sample taken for sequencing was blood. The rearrangement joins TRBV7-9 to TRBJ1-5; D is ambiguous. CDR3 nucleotides: TGTGCCAGCAGCTTAGGCAATCAGCCCCAGCATTTT. Translation gives CASSLGNQPQHF.